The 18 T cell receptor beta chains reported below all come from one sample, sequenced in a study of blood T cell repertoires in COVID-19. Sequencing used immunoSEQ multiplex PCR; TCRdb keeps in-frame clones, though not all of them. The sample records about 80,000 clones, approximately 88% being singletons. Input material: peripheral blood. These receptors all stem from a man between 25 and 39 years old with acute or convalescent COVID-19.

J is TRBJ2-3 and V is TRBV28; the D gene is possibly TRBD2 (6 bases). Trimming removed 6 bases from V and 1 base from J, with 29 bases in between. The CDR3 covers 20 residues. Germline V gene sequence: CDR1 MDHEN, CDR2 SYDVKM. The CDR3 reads CASRTRRGVPCSCGTDTQYF. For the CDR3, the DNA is TGTGCCAGCAGGACTAGGCGGGGAGTGCCTTGTTCGTGTGGCACAGATACGCAGTATTTT.

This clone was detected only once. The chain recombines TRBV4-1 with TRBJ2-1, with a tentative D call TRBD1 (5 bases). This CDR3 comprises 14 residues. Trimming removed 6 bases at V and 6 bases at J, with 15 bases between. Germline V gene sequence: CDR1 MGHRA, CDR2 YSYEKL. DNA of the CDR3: TGCGCCAGCAGAAGGCAGGGAATCATCAATGAGCAGTTCTTC. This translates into CASRRQGIINEQFF.

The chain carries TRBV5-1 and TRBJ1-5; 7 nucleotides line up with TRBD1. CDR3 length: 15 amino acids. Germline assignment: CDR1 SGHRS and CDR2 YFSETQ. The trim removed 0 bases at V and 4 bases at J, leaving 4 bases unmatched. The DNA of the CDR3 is TGCGCCAGCAGCTTGGCTCCGGGACAGAATCAGCCCCAGCATTTT. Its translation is CASSLAPGQNQPQHF.

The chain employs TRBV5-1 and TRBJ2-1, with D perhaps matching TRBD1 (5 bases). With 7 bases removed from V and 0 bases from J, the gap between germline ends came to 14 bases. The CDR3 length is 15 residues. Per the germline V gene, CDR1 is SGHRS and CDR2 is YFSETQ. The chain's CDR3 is CASSRDGDSYNEQFF. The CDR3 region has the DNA TGCGCCAGCTCCAGGGATGGGGACTCCTACAATGAGCAGTTCTTC.

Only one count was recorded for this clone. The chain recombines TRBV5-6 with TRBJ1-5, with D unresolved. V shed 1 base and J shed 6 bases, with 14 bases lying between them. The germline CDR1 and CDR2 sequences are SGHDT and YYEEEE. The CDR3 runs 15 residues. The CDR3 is CASSLWTGVSQPQHF. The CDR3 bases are TGTGCCAGCAGCTTGTGGACGGGAGTCTCTCAGCCCCAGCATTTT. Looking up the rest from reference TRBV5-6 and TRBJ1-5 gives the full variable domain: DAGVTQSPTHLIKTRGQQVTLRCSPKSGHDTVSWYQQALGQGPQFIFQYYEEEERQRGNFPDRFSGHQFPNYSSELNVNALLLGDSALYLCASSLWTGVSQPQHFGDGTRLSIL.

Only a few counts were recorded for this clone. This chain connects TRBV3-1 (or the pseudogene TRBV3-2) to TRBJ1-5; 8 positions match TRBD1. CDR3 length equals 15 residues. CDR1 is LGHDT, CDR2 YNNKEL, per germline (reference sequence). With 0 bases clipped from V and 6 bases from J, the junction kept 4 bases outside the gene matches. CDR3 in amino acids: CASSQDVGTGQPQHF. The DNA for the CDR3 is TGTGCCAGCAGCCAAGATGTGGGGACAGGTCAGCCCCAGCATTTT.

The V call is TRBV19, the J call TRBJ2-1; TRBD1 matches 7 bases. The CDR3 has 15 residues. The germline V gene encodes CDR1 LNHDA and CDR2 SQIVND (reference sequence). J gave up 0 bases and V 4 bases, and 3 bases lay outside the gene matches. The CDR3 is CASSRGTVSYNEQFF. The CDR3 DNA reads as TGTGCCAGTAGTAGAGGGACAGTCTCCTACAATGAGCAGTTCTTC. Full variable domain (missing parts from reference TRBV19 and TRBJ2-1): DGGITQSPKYLFRKEGQNVTLSCEQNLNHDAMYWYRQDPGQGLRLIYYSQIVNDFQKGDIAEGYSVSREKKESFPLTVTSAQKNPTAFYLCASSRGTVSYNEQFFGPGTRLTVL.

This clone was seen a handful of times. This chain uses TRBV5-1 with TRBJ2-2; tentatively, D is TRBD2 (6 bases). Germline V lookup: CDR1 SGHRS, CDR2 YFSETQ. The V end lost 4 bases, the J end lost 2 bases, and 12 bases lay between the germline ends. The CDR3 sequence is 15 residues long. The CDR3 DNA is TGCGCCAGCAGCCACGGGACTCCTAACACCGGGGAGCTGTTTTTT. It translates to CASSHGTPNTGELFF.

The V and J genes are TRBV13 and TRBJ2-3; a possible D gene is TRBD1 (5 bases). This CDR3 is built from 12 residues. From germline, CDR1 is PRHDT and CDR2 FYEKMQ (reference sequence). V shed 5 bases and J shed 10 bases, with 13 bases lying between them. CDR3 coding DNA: TGTGCCAGCAGCGACAGATCCTCGCCGCAGTATTTT. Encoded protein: CASSDRSSPQYF. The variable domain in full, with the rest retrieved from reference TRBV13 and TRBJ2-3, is AAGVIQSPRHLIKEKRETATLKCYPIPRHDTVYWYQQGPGQDPQFLISFYEKMQSDKGSIPDRFSAQQFSDYHSELNMSSLELGDSALYFCASSDRSSPQYFGPGTRLTVL.

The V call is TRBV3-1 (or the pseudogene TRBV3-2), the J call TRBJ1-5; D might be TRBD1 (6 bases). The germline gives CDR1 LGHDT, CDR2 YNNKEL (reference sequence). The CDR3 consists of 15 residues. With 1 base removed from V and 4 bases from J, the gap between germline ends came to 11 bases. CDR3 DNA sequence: TGTGCCAGCAGCCAAGGGCAGGGGACGAATCAGCCCCAGCATTTT. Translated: CASSQGQGTNQPQHF.

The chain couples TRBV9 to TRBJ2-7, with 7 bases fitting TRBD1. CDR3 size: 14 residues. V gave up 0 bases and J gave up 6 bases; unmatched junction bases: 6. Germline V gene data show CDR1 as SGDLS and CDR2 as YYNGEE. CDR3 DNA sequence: TGTGCCAGCAGCGTAGCAGGGGGTCCTCTCGAGCAGTACTTC. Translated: CASSVAGGPLEQYF. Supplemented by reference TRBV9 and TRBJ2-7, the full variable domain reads DSGVTQTPKHLITATGQRVTLRCSPRSGDLSVYWYQQSLDQGLQFLIQYYNGEERAKGNILERFSAQQFPDLHSELNLSSLELGDSALYFCASSVAGGPLEQYFGPGTRLTVT.

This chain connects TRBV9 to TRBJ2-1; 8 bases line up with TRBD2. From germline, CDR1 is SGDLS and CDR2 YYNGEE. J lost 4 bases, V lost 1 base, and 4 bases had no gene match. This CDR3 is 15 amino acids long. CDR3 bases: TGTGCCAGCAGCGTATTAGCGGGATCTTACAATGAGCAGTTCTTC. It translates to CASSVLAGSYNEQFF.

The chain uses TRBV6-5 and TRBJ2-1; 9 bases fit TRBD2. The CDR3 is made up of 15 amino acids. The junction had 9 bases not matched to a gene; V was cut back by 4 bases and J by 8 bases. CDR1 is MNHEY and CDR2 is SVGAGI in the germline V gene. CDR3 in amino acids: CASSFSSGDWDEQFF. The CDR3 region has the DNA TGTGCCAGCAGTTTCTCTAGCGGGGATTGGGATGAGCAGTTCTTC.

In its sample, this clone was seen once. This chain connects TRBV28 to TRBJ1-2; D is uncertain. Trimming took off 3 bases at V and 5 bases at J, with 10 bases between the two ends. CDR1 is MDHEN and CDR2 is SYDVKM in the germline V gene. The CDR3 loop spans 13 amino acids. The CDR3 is CASSFGLQYGYTF. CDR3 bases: TGTGCCAGCAGTTTTGGGCTACAATATGGCTACACCTTC.

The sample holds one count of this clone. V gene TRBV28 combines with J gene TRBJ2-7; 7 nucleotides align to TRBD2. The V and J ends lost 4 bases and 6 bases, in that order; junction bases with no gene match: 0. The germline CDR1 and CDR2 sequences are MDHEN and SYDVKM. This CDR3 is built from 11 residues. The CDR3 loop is CASSWTSEQYF. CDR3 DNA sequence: TGTGCCAGCAGTTGGACTAGCGAGCAGTACTTC.

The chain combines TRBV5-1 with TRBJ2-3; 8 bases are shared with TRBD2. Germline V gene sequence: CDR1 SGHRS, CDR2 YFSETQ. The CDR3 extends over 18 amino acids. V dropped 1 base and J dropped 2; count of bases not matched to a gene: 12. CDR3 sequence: CASSLLGPTSANTDTQYF. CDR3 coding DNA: TGCGCCAGCAGCTTGTTGGGCCCGACTAGCGCTAACACAGATACGCAGTATTTT.

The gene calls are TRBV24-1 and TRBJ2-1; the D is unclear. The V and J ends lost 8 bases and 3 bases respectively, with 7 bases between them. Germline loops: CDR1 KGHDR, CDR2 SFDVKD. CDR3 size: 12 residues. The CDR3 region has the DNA TGTGCCACCACAGGTCACTACAATGAGCAGTTCTTC. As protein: CATTGHYNEQFF.

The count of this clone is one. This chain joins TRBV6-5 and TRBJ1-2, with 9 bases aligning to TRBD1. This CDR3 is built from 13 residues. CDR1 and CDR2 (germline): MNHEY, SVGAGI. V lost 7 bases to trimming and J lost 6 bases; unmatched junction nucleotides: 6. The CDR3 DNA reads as TGTGCCAGCATTTTAAGGACAGGGGATGGCTACACCTTC. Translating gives CASILRTGDGYTF.